The text below deals with one T cell receptor beta chain. The ends were cut back, 7 bases at V and 3 bases at J, with 5 bases in the middle. The CDR3 is 11 residues long. Germline lookup yields CDR1 MNHEY and CDR2 SVGAGI. Running of the assay took place at deep level. The repertoire was sequenced with immunoSEQ multiplex PCR; TCRdb's copy has only in-frame clones and lacks some. Among hundreds of thousands of clones, roughly 79% were seen once, and the ten largest hold 12%. For genomic DNA, unsorted samples relied on tens of millions of PBMCs. This sample is part of a study of shared clonotypes between healthy human individuals. Across the study: The donor pool was made up of two women and a few men aged 18 to 49.

The sample was PBMCs. This TCR was recovered from a woman between 40 and 55 years old in good health. Some clones in this sample may be carry-over from other donors' samples. The V gene is TRBV6-5, the J gene TRBJ2-3; D is undetermined. The CDR3 DNA sequence: TGTGCCAGCACCAATACAGATACGCAGTATTTT. Protein product: CASTNTDTQYF.